This is a list of T cell receptor beta chains from one sample in a study of CD8 T cells in ankylosing spondylitis. MiXCR, applied by TCRdb to the 5' RACE reads, yields one record per CDR3 protein. In the table there are under 300,000 distinct CDR3 sequences, 9.5% to 12% of which are singletons. The material sequenced was blood, either unsorted or a sorted T cell fraction (not recorded which). The receptors come from a male donor with ankylosing spondylitis or in good health (not recorded which). CDR3s include the opening cysteine and the closing phenylalanine or tryptophan. D genes are given only for firm matches. Clone size is stated in some rows and not others, as once, few, many or a class when expanded.

v_gene	d_gene	j_gene	abundance	CDR3aa	CDR3nt
TRBV7-9	TRBD1	TRBJ1-2	few	CASSLEGARYGYTF	TGTGCCAGCAGCTTAGAGGGGGCAAGGTATGGCTACACCTTC
TRBV10-2	TRBD1	TRBJ1-5	many	CASSEASGGSQPQHF	TGCGCCAGCAGTGAAGCTTCAGGGGGCAGTCAGCCCCAGCATTTT
TRBV29-1	NA	TRBJ2-1	many	CSVIYNEQFF	TGCAGCGTTATTTATAATGAGCAGTTCTTC
TRBV12-3/TRBV12-4	NA	TRBJ2-7	many	CASSFIERNSYEQYF	TGTGCCAGCAGTTTCATCGAGCGGAACTCCTACGAGCAGTACTTC
TRBV25-1	NA	TRBJ2-2	many	CASSDQGKSGELFF	TGTGCCAGCAGTGACCAGGGGAAGTCCGGGGAGCTGTTTTTT
TRBV5-6	NA	TRBJ2-4	many	CASSLPAKNIQYF	TGTGCCAGCAGCTTGCCAGCCAAAAACATTCAGTACTTC
TRBV5-1	NA	TRBJ1-2	many	CASLRPGTPLNYGYTF	TGCGCCAGCCTACGTCCCGGGACACCTCTTAACTATGGCTACACCTTC
TRBV7-8	NA	TRBJ1-2	many	CASSLGTGIINYGYTF	TGTGCCAGCAGCTTAGGTACAGGGATTATTAACTATGGCTACACCTTC
TRBV6-2/TRBV6-3	NA	TRBJ1-2	NA	CASGGERGYTF	TGTGCCAGCGGGGGTGAGCGGGGCTACACCTTC
TRBV12-3/TRBV12-4	NA	TRBJ1-2	many	CASSSTENYGYTF	TGTGCCAGCAGTTCCACTGAAAACTATGGCTACACCTTC
TRBV24-1	NA	TRBJ2-5	NA	CATSDSDPPETQYF	TGTGCCACCAGTGACTCAGACCCTCCAGAGACCCAGTACTTC